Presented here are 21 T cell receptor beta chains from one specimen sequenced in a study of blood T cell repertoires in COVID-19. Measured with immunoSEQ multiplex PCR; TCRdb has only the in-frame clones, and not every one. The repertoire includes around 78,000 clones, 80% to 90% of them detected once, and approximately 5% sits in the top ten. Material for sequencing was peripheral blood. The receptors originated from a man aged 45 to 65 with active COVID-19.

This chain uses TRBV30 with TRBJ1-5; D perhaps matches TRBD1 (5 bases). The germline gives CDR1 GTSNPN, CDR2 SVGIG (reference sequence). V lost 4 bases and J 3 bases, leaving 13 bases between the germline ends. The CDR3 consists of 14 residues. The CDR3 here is CAWNPQGFNQPQHF. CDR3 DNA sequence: TGTGCCTGGAATCCGCAGGGCTTCAATCAGCCCCAGCATTTT.

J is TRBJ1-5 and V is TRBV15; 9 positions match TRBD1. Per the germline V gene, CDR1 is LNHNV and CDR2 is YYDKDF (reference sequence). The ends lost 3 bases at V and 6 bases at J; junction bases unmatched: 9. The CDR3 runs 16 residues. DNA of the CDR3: TGTGCCACCAGCAGCCTACAGGGGGCGGTAGGTCAGCCCCAGCATTTT. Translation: CATSSLQGAVGQPQHF.

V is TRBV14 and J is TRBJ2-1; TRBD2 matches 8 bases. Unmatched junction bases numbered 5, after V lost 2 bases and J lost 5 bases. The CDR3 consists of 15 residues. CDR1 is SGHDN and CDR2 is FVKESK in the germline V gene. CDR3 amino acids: CASSQRWRGDNEQFF. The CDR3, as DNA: TGTGCCAGCAGCCAAAGGTGGCGGGGGGACAATGAGCAGTTCTTC.

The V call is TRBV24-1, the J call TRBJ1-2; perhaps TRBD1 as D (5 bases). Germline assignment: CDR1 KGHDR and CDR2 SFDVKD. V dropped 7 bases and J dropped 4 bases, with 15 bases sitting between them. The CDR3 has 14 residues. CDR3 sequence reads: CATSEGREGYGYTF. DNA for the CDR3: TGTGCCACCAGCGAGGGGAGGGAAGGCTATGGCTACACCTTC.

The CDR3 spells CASSLIGETQYF. CDR3 sequence (DNA): TGTGCCAGCAGTCTGATCGGGGAGACCCAGTACTTC. V is TRBV28 and J is TRBJ2-5; no definite D call. The CDR3 runs to 12 residues. Germline CDR1 and CDR2: MDHEN and SYDVKM. The germline V and J ends were trimmed by 5 bases and 5 bases, with 9 bases remaining between them.

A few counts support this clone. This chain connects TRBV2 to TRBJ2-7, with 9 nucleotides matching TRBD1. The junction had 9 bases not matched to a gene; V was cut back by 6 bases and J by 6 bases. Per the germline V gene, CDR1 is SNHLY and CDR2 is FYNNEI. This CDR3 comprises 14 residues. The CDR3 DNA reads TGTGCCAGCAGGCCGGGGGCGGGACAGGGCGAGCAGTACTTC. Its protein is CASRPGAGQGEQYF.

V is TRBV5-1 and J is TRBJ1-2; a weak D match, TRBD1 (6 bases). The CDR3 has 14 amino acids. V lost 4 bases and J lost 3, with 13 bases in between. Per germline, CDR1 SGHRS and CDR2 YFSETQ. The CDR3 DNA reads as TGCGCCAGCAGCCCGGGGCGGACAGACTATGGCTACACCTTC. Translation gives CASSPGRTDYGYTF.

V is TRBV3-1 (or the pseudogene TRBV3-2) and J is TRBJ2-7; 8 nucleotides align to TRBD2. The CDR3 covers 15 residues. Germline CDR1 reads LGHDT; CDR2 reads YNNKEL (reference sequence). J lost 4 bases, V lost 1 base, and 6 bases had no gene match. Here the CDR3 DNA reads TGTGCCAGCAGCCAAGCCGGGACTAGACGTTACGAGCAGTACTTC. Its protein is CASSQAGTRRYEQYF.

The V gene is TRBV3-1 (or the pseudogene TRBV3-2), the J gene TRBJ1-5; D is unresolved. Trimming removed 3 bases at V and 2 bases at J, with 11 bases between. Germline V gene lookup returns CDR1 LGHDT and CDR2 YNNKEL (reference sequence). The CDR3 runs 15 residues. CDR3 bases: TGTGCCAGCAGCCAGGGCCCGCTCGGCAATCAGCCCCAGCATTTT. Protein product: CASSQGPLGNQPQHF.

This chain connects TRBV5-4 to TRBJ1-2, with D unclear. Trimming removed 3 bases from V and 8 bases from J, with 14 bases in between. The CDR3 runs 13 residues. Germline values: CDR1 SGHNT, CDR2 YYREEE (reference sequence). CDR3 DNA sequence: TGTGCCAGCAGCTACCCTCTGGAGGGCGGCTACACCTTC. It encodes CASSYPLEGGYTF.

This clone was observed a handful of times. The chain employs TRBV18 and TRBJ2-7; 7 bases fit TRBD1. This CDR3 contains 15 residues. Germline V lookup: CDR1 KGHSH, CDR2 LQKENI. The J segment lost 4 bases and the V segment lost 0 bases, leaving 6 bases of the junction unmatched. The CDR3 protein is CASSPPSNRGYEQYF. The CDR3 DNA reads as TGTGCCAGCTCACCACCCTCGAACAGGGGATACGAGCAGTACTTC.

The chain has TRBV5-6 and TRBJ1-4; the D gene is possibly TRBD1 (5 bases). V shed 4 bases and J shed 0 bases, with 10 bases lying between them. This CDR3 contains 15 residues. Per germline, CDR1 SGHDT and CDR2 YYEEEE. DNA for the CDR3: TGTGCCAGCAGCCCTTGGGGGGCAACTAATGAAAAACTGTTTTTT. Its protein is CASSPWGATNEKLFF.

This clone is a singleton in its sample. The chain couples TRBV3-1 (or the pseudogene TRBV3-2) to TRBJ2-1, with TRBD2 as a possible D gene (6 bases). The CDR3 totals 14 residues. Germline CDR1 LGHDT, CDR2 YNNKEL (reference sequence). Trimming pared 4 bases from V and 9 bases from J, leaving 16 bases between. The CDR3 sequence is CASSPMGTGIEQFF. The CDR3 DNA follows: TGTGCCAGCAGCCCGATGGGGACTGGGATTGAGCAGTTCTTC.

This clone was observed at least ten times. DNA for the CDR3: TGTGCCAGCAGACCTACAGACGCGAACACCGGGGAGCTGTTTTTT. Translated: CASRPTDANTGELFF. The rearrangement links TRBV28 to TRBJ2-2; D ambiguous. Looked up from germline, CDR1 is MDHEN and CDR2 is SYDVKM. The CDR3 has 15 residues. The V and J ends lost 6 bases and 0 bases respectively, with 11 bases between them.

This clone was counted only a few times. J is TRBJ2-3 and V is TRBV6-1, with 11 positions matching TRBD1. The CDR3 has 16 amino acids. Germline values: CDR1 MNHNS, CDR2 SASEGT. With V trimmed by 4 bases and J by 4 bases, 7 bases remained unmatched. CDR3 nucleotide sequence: TGTGCCAGCAGTGGACCGGGACAGGGGGGTCCAGATACGCAGTATTTT. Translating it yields CASSGPGQGGPDTQYF.

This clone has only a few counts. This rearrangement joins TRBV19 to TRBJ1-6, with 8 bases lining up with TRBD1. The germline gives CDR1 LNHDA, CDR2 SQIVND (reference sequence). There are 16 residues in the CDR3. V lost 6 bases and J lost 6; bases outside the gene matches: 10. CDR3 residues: CASRLDRGATNSPLHF. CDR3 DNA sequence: TGTGCCAGTAGGCTCGACAGGGGCGCCACTAATTCACCCCTCCACTTT.

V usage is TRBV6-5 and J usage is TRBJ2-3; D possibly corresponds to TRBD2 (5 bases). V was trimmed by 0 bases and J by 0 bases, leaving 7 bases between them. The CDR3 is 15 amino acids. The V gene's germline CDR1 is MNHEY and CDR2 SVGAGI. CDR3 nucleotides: TGTGCCAGCAGTTACTCAAGCGGTAGCACAGATACGCAGTATTTT. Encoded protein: CASSYSSGSTDTQYF.

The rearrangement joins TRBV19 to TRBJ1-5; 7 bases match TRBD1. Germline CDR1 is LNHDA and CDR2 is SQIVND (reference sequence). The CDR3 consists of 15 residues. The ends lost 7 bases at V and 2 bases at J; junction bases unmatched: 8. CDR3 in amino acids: CASIPTTGGNQPQHF. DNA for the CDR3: TGTGCCAGTATCCCTACTACAGGGGGCAATCAGCCCCAGCATTTT.

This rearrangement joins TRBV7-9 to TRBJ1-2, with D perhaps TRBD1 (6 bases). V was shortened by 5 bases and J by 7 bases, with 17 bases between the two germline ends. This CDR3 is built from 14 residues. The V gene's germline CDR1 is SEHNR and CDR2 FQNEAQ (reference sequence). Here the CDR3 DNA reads TGTGCCAGCAGCCTCGCCGACAGGCAGACTGGCTACACCTTC. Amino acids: CASSLADRQTGYTF. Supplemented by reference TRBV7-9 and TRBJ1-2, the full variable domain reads DTGVSQNPRHKITKRGQNVTFRCDPISEHNRLYWYRQTLGQGPEFLTYFQNEAQLEKSRLLSDRFSAERPKGSFSTLEIQRTEQGDSAMYLCASSLADRQTGYTFGSGTRLTVV.

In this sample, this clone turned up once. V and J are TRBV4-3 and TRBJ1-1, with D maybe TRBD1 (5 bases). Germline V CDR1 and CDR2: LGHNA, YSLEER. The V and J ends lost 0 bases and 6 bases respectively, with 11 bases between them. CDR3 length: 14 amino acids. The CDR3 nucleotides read TGCGCCAGCAGCCAAGATCTTGGGGGGGCTGAAGCTTTCTTT. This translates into CASSQDLGGAEAFF.

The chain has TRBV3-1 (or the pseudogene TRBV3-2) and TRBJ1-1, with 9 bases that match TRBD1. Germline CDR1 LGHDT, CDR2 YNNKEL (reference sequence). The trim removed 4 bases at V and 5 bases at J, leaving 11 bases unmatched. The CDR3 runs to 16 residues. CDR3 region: CASSPYRDRVRTEAFF. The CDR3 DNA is TGTGCCAGCAGCCCCTACCGGGACAGGGTACGGACTGAAGCTTTCTTT.